The rows below give T cell receptor beta chains drawn from one sample of a study of beta chain features in type 1 diabetes. The assay was immunoSEQ multiplex PCR, and TCRdb's table has in-frame clones only and misses some. Here the sample spans hundreds of thousands of clones, 15% being singletons. Sequenced input: naive CD4+ T cells from blood. These receptors were taken from a man aged 18 to 29 in good health. Both conserved end residues are part of each CDR3. A D gene is named only where the DNA matches it firmly. Expanded clones are given a class, and other clones once, few, many or no size at all.

abundance: .
v_gene: TRBV27
d_gene: TRBD1
j_gene: TRBJ1-1
CDR3aa: CASSPFFRGSGTEAFF
CDR3nt: TGTGCCAGCAGTCCTTTTTTCAGGGGGAGTGGGACTGAAGCTTTCTTT

abundance: .
v_gene: TRBV9
d_gene: .
j_gene: TRBJ1-2
CDR3aa: CASSVGRGYTF
CDR3nt: TGTGCCAGCAGCGTAGGTCGTGGCTACACCTTC

abundance: .
v_gene: TRBV5-1
d_gene: TRBD1
j_gene: TRBJ2-7
CDR3aa: CASSMIGQGIPPNYEQYF
CDR3nt: TGCGCCAGCAGCATGATCGGACAGGGAATCCCGCCCAACTACGAGCAGTACTTC

abundance: .
v_gene: TRBV28
d_gene: .
j_gene: TRBJ1-1
CDR3aa: CAAAEFSTLEAFF
CDR3nt: TGTGCCGCGGCGGAGTTCTCTACCCTTGAAGCTTTCTTT

abundance: few
v_gene: TRBV7-9
d_gene: .
j_gene: TRBJ2-4
CDR3aa: CASSLGPGGAKNIQYF
CDR3nt: TGTGCCAGCAGTCTAGGACCCGGGGGAGCCAAAAACATTCAGTACTTC

abundance: .
v_gene: TRBV9
d_gene: .
j_gene: TRBJ2-7
CDR3aa: CASSVGGTSSYEQYF
CDR3nt: TGTGCCAGCAGCGTAGGAGGGACGAGCTCCTACGAGCAGTACTTC

abundance: .
v_gene: TRBV10-3
d_gene: .
j_gene: TRBJ2-2
CDR3aa: CAISQGTRNTGELFF
CDR3nt: TGTGCCATCAGCCAAGGAACCCGGAACACCGGGGAGCTGTTTTTT

abundance: .
v_gene: TRBV6-5
d_gene: .
j_gene: TRBJ2-2
CDR3aa: CASSPDRAGTGELFF
CDR3nt: TGTGCCAGCAGCCCTGACAGGGCGGGGACCGGGGAGCTGTTTTTT

abundance: .
v_gene: TRBV5-6
d_gene: .
j_gene: TRBJ1-2
CDR3aa: CASSRGGGYTF
CDR3nt: TGTGCCAGCAGCAGAGGGGGAGGCTACACCTTC

abundance: .
v_gene: TRBV7-2
d_gene: .
j_gene: TRBJ2-1
CDR3aa: CASSGGQGRHNEQFF
CDR3nt: TGTGCCAGCAGCGGAGGGCAGGGGCGTCACAATGAGCAGTTCTTC

abundance: few
v_gene: TRBV7-9
d_gene: .
j_gene: TRBJ2-3
CDR3aa: CASSPVADTQYF
CDR3nt: TGTGCCAGCAGCCCCGTAGCAGATACGCAGTATTTT

abundance: .
v_gene: TRBV7-2
d_gene: TRBD2
j_gene: TRBJ2-5
CDR3aa: CASSLVGSGVETQYF
CDR3nt: TGTGCCAGCAGCTTGGTTGGTAGCGGGGTGGAGACCCAGTACTTC

abundance: .
v_gene: TRBV19
d_gene: .
j_gene: TRBJ2-6
CDR3aa: CASSIGQKSVLTF
CDR3nt: TGTGCCAGTAGTATAGGACAGAAGTCAGTCCTGACTTTC

abundance: .
v_gene: TRBV5-4
d_gene: TRBD1
j_gene: TRBJ2-7
CDR3aa: CASSGRDRVKPEQYF
CDR3nt: TGTGCCAGCAGCGGAAGGGACAGGGTTAAACCCGAGCAGTACTTC

abundance: few
v_gene: TRBV9
d_gene: .
j_gene: TRBJ1-6
CDR3aa: CASSVVGASPLHF
CDR3nt: TGTGCCAGCAGCGTAGTGGGCGCGAGCCCCCTCCACTTT

abundance: .
v_gene: TRBV4-2
d_gene: TRBD1
j_gene: TRBJ1-5
CDR3aa: CASSQGLQGGNQPQHF
CDR3nt: TGTGCCAGCAGCCAAGGGCTACAGGGGGGAAATCAGCCCCAGCATTTT

abundance: few
v_gene: TRBV7-9
d_gene: TRBD2
j_gene: TRBJ2-1
CDR3aa: CASILRGVNEQFF
CDR3nt: TGTGCCAGCATCCTCCGGGGGGTAAATGAGCAGTTCTTC

abundance: .
v_gene: TRBV9
d_gene: .
j_gene: TRBJ1-1
CDR3aa: CASSVGPGEAFF
CDR3nt: TGTGCCAGCAGCGTAGGTCCAGGGGAGGCTTTCTTT

abundance: once
v_gene: TRBV7-9
d_gene: .
j_gene: TRBJ1-1
CDR3aa: CASSGLGRMNTEAFF
CDR3nt: TGTGCCAGCAGCGGGTTAGGACGGATGAACACTGAAGCTTTCTTT

abundance: .
v_gene: TRBV19
d_gene: TRBD1
j_gene: TRBJ1-1
CDR3aa: CASSNGWGQDYTEAFF
CDR3nt: TGTGCCAGTAGTAACGGCTGGGGACAGGACTACACTGAAGCTTTCTTT

abundance: few
v_gene: TRBV7-2
d_gene: TRBD1
j_gene: TRBJ2-5
CDR3aa: CASSTRQGRETQYF
CDR3nt: TGTGCCAGCAGCACCCGACAGGGTCGGGAGACCCAGTACTTC

abundance: .
v_gene: TRBV5-4
d_gene: TRBD1
j_gene: TRBJ2-2
CDR3aa: CASSFGTENTGELFF
CDR3nt: TGTGCCAGCAGCTTCGGGACAGAGAACACCGGGGAGCTGTTTTTT

abundance: .
v_gene: TRBV2
d_gene: .
j_gene: TRBJ1-2
CDR3aa: CASSGQSPNYGYTF
CDR3nt: TGTGCCAGCAGTGGACAGTCTCCTAACTATGGCTACACCTTC

abundance: few
v_gene: TRBV25-1
d_gene: TRBD2
j_gene: TRBJ2-7
CDR3aa: CASSRAGTYEQYF
CDR3nt: TGTGCCAGCAGTCGAGCGGGAACCTACGAGCAGTACTTC

abundance: few
v_gene: TRBV28
d_gene: TRBD1
j_gene: TRBJ1-3
CDR3aa: CASSPQGARGNTIYF
CDR3nt: TGTGCCAGCAGTCCTCAGGGGGCGCGTGGAAACACCATATATTTT

abundance: few
v_gene: TRBV6-5
d_gene: TRBD1
j_gene: TRBJ2-5
CDR3aa: CASSYSTTGGRETQYF
CDR3nt: TGTGCCAGCAGTTACTCGACGACAGGGGGCAGGGAGACCCAGTACTTC

abundance: .
v_gene: TRBV28
d_gene: .
j_gene: TRBJ2-2
CDR3aa: CASSLGTAGTGELFF
CDR3nt: TGTGCCAGCAGTTTGGGGACGGCGGGCACCGGGGAGCTGTTTTTT

abundance: .
v_gene: TRBV18
d_gene: .
j_gene: TRBJ1-1
CDR3aa: CASSPTAGTMNTEAFF
CDR3nt: TGTGCCAGCTCACCGACGGCGGGGACGATGAACACTGAAGCTTTCTTT

abundance: .
v_gene: TRBV4-3
d_gene: TRBD2
j_gene: TRBJ2-1
CDR3aa: CASSHDASGNYNEQFF
CDR3nt: TGCGCCAGCAGCCACGACGCTAGCGGGAACTACAATGAGCAGTTCTTC

abundance: few
v_gene: TRBV6-4
d_gene: TRBD2
j_gene: TRBJ2-1
CDR3aa: CASSDPGLVGINEQFF
CDR3nt: TGTGCCAGCAGTGACCCGGGACTAGTTGGGATCAATGAGCAGTTCTTC

abundance: .
v_gene: TRBV28
d_gene: .
j_gene: TRBJ1-2
CDR3aa: CASSLFLGVYGYTF
CDR3nt: TGTGCCAGCAGTTTATTCTTGGGGGTATATGGCTACACCTTC

abundance: few
v_gene: TRBV11-2
d_gene: .
j_gene: TRBJ2-7
CDR3aa: CASSPQGGIEGYEQYF
CDR3nt: TGTGCCAGCAGCCCCCAGGGGGGAATTGAAGGTTACGAGCAGTACTTC

abundance: .
v_gene: TRBV4-1
d_gene: TRBD2
j_gene: TRBJ2-1
CDR3aa: CASSLSGGVYNEQFF
CDR3nt: TGCGCCAGCAGCCTTAGCGGGGGGGTATACAATGAGCAGTTCTTC

abundance: few
v_gene: TRBV28
d_gene: TRBD1
j_gene: TRBJ1-2
CDR3aa: CASSPPAGTGGTRSGYGYTF
CDR3nt: TGTGCCAGCAGTCCACCGGCCGGGACAGGGGGGACGAGGAGTGGCTATGGCTACACCTTC

abundance: .
v_gene: TRBV6-6
d_gene: .
j_gene: TRBJ2-5
CDR3aa: CASSQQGTETQYF
CDR3nt: TGTGCCAGCAGCCAACAGGGTACGGAGACCCAGTACTTC

abundance: few
v_gene: TRBV4-2
d_gene: .
j_gene: TRBJ2-2
CDR3aa: CASSQGTKTGELFF
CDR3nt: TGTGCCAGCAGCCAAGGGACGAAAACCGGGGAGCTGTTTTTT